Sequencing of this TCR beta chain was carried out in a study of technical replicates of blood from several donors. The germline V gene has CDR1 MNHEY and CDR2 SMNVEV (reference sequence). This CDR3 contains 14 residues. V lost 3 bases to trimming and J lost 4 bases, with 10 bases between them. Clones were read by immunoSEQ multiplex PCR, and TCRdb kept only the in-frame ones, dropping some. Of about 90,000 clones in the sample, around 94% are singletons; the top ten hold about 0.23%. Sequenced material: T cells isolated from PBMCs. This receptor was identified in a human donor in good health. The chain has TRBV27 and TRBJ1-5; no firm D call. CDR3 DNA: TGTGCCAGCAGTTTGGCTAGTCTTAATCAGCCCCAGCATTTT. This sequence encodes CASSLASLNQPQHF.